This section outlines one T cell receptor beta chain sequence together with its context. The antigen remains unidentified. Looked up from germline, CDR1 is LNHDA and CDR2 is SQIVND (reference sequence). V was clipped by 3 bases and J by 1 base, with 9 bases between them. The CDR3 has 14 residues. Only in-frame clones appear in the TCRdb table, and some are missing; sequencing was by immunoSEQ multiplex PCR. The sample lists some 150,000 clones; around 90% were seen once. This sample is drawn from a study of T cell responses to AZD1222 COVID-19 vaccine. General observations from the study: Spike was spanned by vaccine-associated CD4 TCRs, which were dominant at 160-218 and 743-854.

This specimen consisted of peripheral blood, obtained on day 0 of AZD1222 vaccination. J is TRBJ1-1 and V is TRBV19; no clear D gene. The receptor's source is an adult in good health. In nucleotides, the CDR3 is TGTGCCAGTAGTATCGCCCAGTCGAACACTGAAGCTTTCTTT. Translated: CASSIAQSNTEAFF.